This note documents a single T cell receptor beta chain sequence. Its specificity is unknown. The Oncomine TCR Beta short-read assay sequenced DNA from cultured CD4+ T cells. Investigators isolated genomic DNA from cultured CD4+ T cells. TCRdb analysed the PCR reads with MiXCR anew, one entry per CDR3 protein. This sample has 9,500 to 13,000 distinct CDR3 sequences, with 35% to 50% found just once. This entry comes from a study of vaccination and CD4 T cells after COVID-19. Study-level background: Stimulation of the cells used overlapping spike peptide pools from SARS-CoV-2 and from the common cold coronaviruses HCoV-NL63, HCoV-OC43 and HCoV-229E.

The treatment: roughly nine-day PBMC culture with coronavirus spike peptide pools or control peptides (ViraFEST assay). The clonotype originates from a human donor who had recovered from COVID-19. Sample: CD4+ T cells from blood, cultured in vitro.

CDR3 DNA sequence: TGTGCCAGCAGCCCCGGGACAGGGGCGGCTGGCTACACCTTC. Its protein product is CASSPGTGAAGYTF. V and J are TRBV12-3 or TRBV12-4 and TRBJ1-2; 10 bases match TRBD1. The length of the CDR3 is 14 residues. V trimming: 6 bases; J trimming: 7 bases; junction bases outside the gene matches: 8.